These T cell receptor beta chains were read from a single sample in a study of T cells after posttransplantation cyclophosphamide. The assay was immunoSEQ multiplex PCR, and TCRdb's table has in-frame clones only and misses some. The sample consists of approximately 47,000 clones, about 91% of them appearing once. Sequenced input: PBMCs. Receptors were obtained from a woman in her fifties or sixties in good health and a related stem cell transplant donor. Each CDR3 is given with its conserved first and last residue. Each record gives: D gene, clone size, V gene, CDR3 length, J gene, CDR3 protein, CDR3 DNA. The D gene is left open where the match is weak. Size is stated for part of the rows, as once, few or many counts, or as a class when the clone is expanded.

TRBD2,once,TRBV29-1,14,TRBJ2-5,CSVEAGGVGETQYF,TGCAGCGTTGAAGCTGGGGGGGTGGGAGAGACCCAGTACTTC
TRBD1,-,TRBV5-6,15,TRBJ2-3,CASSLGQGSTDTQYF,TGTGCCAGCAGTTTGGGACAGGGATCCACAGATACGCAGTATTTT
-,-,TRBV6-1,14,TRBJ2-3,CASRPRDRADTQYF,TGTGCCAGCCGACCCAGGGATAGGGCAGATACGCAGTATTTT
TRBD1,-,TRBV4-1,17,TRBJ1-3,CASSQGMPGQGISAIYF,TGCGCCAGCAGCCAAGGAATGCCGGGACAGGGGATCTCGGCCATATATTTT
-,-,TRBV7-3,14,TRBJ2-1,CASSPSRGGNEQFF,TGTGCCAGCAGCCCCTCCCGAGGGGGAAATGAGCAGTTCTTC
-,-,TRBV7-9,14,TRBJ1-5,CASSLAEWYQPQHF,TGTGCCAGCAGCTTAGCAGAGTGGTATCAGCCCCAGCATTTT
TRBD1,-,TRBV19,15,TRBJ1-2,CASSPQGIGDYGYTF,TGTGCCAGTAGTCCACAGGGGATTGGGGACTATGGCTACACCTTC
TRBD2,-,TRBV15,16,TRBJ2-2,CATSTLAGADTGELFF,TGTGCCACCAGCACTCTAGCGGGAGCGGACACCGGGGAGCTGTTTTTT
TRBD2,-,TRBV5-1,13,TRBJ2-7,CASGPAGSYEQYF,TGCGCCAGCGGCCCAGCGGGGTCCTACGAGCAGTACTTC
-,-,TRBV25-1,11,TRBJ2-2,CASTYTGELFF,TGTGCCAGCACCTACACCGGGGAGCTGTTTTTT
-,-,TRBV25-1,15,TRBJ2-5,CASSESFGRGETQYF,TGTGCCAGCAGTGAATCATTCGGGAGAGGAGAGACCCAGTACTTC
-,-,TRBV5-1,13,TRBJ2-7,CASHGVVSYEQYF,TGCGCCAGCCATGGAGTTGTCTCCTACGAGCAGTACTTC
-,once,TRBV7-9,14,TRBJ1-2,CASSLEWQVEGYTF,TGTGCCAGCAGCTTAGAATGGCAGGTAGAGGGCTACACCTTC
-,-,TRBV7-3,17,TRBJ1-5,CASSFLNLGQTNQPQHF,TGTGCCAGCAGCTTCCTGAATTTGGGACAAACCAATCAGCCCCAGCATTTT
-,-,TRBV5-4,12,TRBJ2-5,CASSLASESQYF,TGTGCCAGCAGCTTGGCTAGCGAGAGCCAGTACTTC
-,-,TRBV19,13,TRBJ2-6,CAGAVSGANVLTF,TGTGCCGGAGCTGTCTCTGGGGCCAACGTCCTGACTTTC
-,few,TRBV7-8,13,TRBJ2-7,CASSLEANYEQYF,TGTGCCAGCAGCTTAGAAGCCAACTACGAGCAGTACTTC
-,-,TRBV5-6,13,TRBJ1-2,CASSSGQNYGYTF,TGTGCCAGCAGCTCCGGACAGAACTATGGCTACACCTTC
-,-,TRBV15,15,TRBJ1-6,CATSLGGADSSPLHF,TGTGCCACCAGCCTGGGGGGGGCGGATTCTTCACCCCTCCACTTT
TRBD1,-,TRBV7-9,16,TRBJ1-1,CASSLKGGQGNTEAFF,TGTGCCAGCAGCTTAAAAGGGGGACAGGGGAACACTGAAGCTTTCTTT
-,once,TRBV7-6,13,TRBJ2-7,CASSLDQAGEQYF,TGTGCCAGCAGCTTAGATCAGGCGGGGGAGCAGTACTTC
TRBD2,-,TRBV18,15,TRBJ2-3,CASPLKGGPSDTQYF,TGTGCCAGCCCCCTTAAGGGAGGGCCCTCAGATACGCAGTATTTT
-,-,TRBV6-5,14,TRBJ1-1,CASRRVGGNTEAFF,TGTGCCAGCAGAAGAGTCGGGGGGAACACTGAAGCTTTCTTT
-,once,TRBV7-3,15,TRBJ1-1,CASSPNGEMNTEAFF,TGTGCCAGCAGCCCAAATGGGGAGATGAACACTGAAGCTTTCTTT
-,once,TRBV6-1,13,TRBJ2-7,CASSEQGGGEQYF,TGTGCCAGCAGTGAACAGGGAGGTGGCGAGCAGTACTTC
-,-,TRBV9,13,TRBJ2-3,CASSPGFTDTQYF,TGTGCCAGCAGCCCAGGTTTCACAGATACGCAGTATTTT